This T cell receptor beta chain derives from a study of T cell responses to AZD1222 COVID-19 vaccine. Concerning this clone: What it recognizes is unknown.

Sequencing used immunoSEQ multiplex PCR; TCRdb keeps in-frame clones, though not all of them. Among approximately 100,000 clones listed, roughly 92% were seen once. The CDR3 is 15 residues long. The V and J ends lost 4 bases and 8 bases respectively, with 20 bases between them. Germline V CDR1 and CDR2: KGHDR, SFDVKD. Study-level findings and limits: Repertoires were sampled only after the peak T cell response.

The receptor was isolated from an adult in good health. The rearrangement joins TRBV24-1 to TRBJ2-7, with D possibly TRBD1 on 6 matching bases. The sample in question was peripheral blood, obtained on day 0 of AZD1222 vaccination. CDR3 sequence (DNA): TGTGCCACCAGTGACCTCCGGGACATCCAATTCAAGCAGTACTTC. This encodes CATSDLRDIQFKQYF.